Each of the 29 T cell receptor beta chains below was sequenced from the same sample in a study of T cells in Graves' hyperthyroidism and ophthalmopathy. Amplification of TCR beta CDR3 regions was performed using RNA transcripts as template. HTBI primers drove first-round RT-PCR of the TCR CDR3. TCRdb independently ran MiXCR on the multiplex PCR reads; one entry per CDR3 protein. The sample records roughly 380,000 distinct CDR3 sequences, approximately 15% being singletons. The sequenced material came from blood. These receptors came from a woman in her fifties or sixties with Graves' hyperthyroidism.

In this sample, this clonotype turned up many times. The chain links TRBV11-3 to TRBJ2-5, with D possibly TRBD1 on 6 matching bases. The CDR3 has 16 amino acids. V gave up 5 bases and J gave up 1 base, with 17 bases separating them. CDR1 SGHNT and CDR2 YENEEA come from the germline V gene. DNA of the CDR3: TGTGCCAGCAGCCCCCGGGGAAGGACAGCCCAAGAGACCCAGTACTTC. Translating it yields CASSPRGRTAQETQYF.

The table lists this clonotype with many counts. This rearrangement joins TRBV11-3 to TRBJ1-2, with D hard to call. This CDR3 has 13 residues. V was trimmed by 3 bases and J by 10 bases, leaving 15 bases between them. Per the germline V gene, CDR1 is SGHNT and CDR2 is YENEEA. CDR3 nucleotide sequence: TGTGCCAGCAGCTTCTCCACGGACTCCCACTACACCTTC. Translating gives CASSFSTDSHYTF.

The chain carries TRBV4-1 and TRBJ2-2; D unclear. Trimming removed 2 bases from V and 6 bases from J, with 16 bases in between. The CDR3 spans 16 residues. CDR1 is MGHRA, CDR2 YSYEKL, per germline. CDR3 protein: CASSQRPLNSAGELFF. As DNA, the CDR3 is TGCGCCAGCAGCCAAAGGCCCTTGAATTCGGCCGGGGAGCTGTTTTTT.

This clonotype was recorded at least ten times. V is TRBV3-1 and J is TRBJ2-7; 10 bases are a match to TRBD2. The V gene end was trimmed by 1 base and the J gene end by 4 bases; junction bases not matched to a gene: 7. Per the germline V gene, CDR1 is LGHDT and CDR2 is YNNKEL (reference sequence). The CDR3 length is 16 residues. For the CDR3, the DNA is TGTGCCAGCAGCCAAGTGGGAGCGGGAGGGCTGTACGAGCAGTACTTC. Translated, it gives CASSQVGAGGLYEQYF.

At least ten counts were recorded for this clonotype. The chain uses TRBV28 and TRBJ2-7; the match to TRBD1 covers 9 bases. V shed 6 bases and J 6 bases; nucleotides not matched to a gene: 6. There are 13 residues in the CDR3. Germline-derived CDR1 and CDR2 are MDHEN and SYDVKM. In DNA, the CDR3 is TGTGCCAGCAGGGGACAGGGCTCACGCGAGCAGTACTTC. It specifies CASRGQGSREQYF. The whole variable domain, remainder taken from reference TRBV28 and TRBJ2-7, is DVKVTQSSRYLVKRTGEKVFLECVQDMDHENMFWYRQDPGLGLRLIYFSYDVKMKEKGDIPEGYSVSREKKERFSLILESASTNQTSMYLCASRGQGSREQYFGPGTRLTVT.

This clonotype was counted ten times or more. The V call is TRBV3-1, the J call TRBJ2-1; 10 bases align to TRBD1. Germline V CDR1 and CDR2: LGHDT, YNNKEL (reference sequence). V lost 3 bases, J lost 10 bases, and 6 bases stayed unmatched. The CDR3 sequence is 14 residues long. CDR3 sequence (DNA): TGTGCCAGCAGCCACACGGACAGGGGGTACGAGCAGTTCTTC. This gives the protein CASSHTDRGYEQFF.

This clonotype was detected only a few times. An end of the junction differs from the germline gene, which may be a read error. The rearrangement uses TRBV28 and TRBJ2-7; the D gene could be TRBD1 or TRBD2 (6 bases each). The CDR3 has 16 amino acids. CDR1 is MDHEN, CDR2 SYDVKM, per germline. This CDR3 is CTSSLARGRLPYEQYF. The DNA for the CDR3 is TGTACCAGCAGTTTAGCAAGGGGGAGGTTGCCCTACGAGCAGTACTTC.

This clonotype showed up just a few times. V and J are TRBV3-1 and TRBJ2-1; perhaps D is TRBD1 or TRBD2 (5 bases each). The CDR3 is 11 residues long. The germline CDR1 and CDR2 sequences are LGHDT and YNNKEL (reference sequence). Trimming left V 4 bases short and J 16 bases short, with 14 bases between. CDR3 DNA sequence: TGTGCCAGCAGCCTCCGGGACCGCGCATTCTTC. As protein: CASSLRDRAFF.

This clonotype appeared a few times. V and J are TRBV4-2 and TRBJ2-5; 12 bases agree with TRBD2. Germline V gene data show CDR1 as LGHNA and CDR2 as YNFKEQ. The CDR3 spans 18 residues. Trimming removed 0 bases from V and 4 bases from J; junction bases left unmatched: 9. The CDR3 is CASSQDLGLAGGRETQYF. The CDR3 nucleotides are TGTGCCAGCAGCCAAGATTTGGGGCTAGCGGGAGGGCGAGAGACCCAGTACTTC.

This clonotype has ten or more counts. This sequence joins TRBV3-1 and TRBJ2-1, with 11 positions matching TRBD2. CDR3 length equals 15 residues. The junction had 5 bases not matched to a gene; V was cut back by 5 bases and J by 5 bases. Germline assignment: CDR1 LGHDT and CDR2 YNNKEL (reference sequence). The CDR3 region has the DNA TGTGCCAGCAGCGCCCCGGGACTAGCGGACAATGAGCAGTTCTTC. Encoded protein: CASSAPGLADNEQFF.

This clonotype was seen a handful of times. The junction departs from germline at one end; a sequencing error may be responsible. The V gene is TRBV30, the J gene TRBJ2-5; TRBD2 is a possible D gene (7 bases). Germline V lookup: CDR1 GTSNPN, CDR2 SVGIG (reference sequence). CDR3 length equals 14 residues. The CDR3 bases are TGCGCCTGGAGACCTGGGGGGGCGGAAGAGACCCAGTACTTC. As protein: CAWRPGGAEETQYF.

The chain links TRBV6-1 to TRBJ2-1, with TRBD2 identical over 8 bases. Germline V gene sequence: CDR1 MNHNS, CDR2 SASEGT. V shed 8 bases and J 9 bases; nucleotides not matched to a gene: 12. This CDR3 spans 14 amino acids. The CDR3 DNA sequence: TGTGCCAGCGGCCCCGGCGGGAGGATTAGTGAGCAGTTCTTC. Translated, it gives CASGPGGRISEQFF.

This clonotype was seen repeatedly, ten times or more. The chain links TRBV3-1 to TRBJ2-3; 15 bases line up with TRBD2. The CDR3 consists of 19 residues. Germline loops: CDR1 LGHDT, CDR2 YNNKEL (reference sequence). J was trimmed by 0 bases and V by 1 base; bases with no gene match: 5. For the CDR3, the DNA is TGTGCCAGCAGCCAAGCCCCGGGACTAGCGGGAGGAAGCACAGATACGCAGTATTTT. Translating it yields CASSQAPGLAGGSTDTQYF.

In its sample, this clonotype was seen many times. The rearrangement uses TRBV7-2 and TRBJ1-2; 7 bases are shared with TRBD1. J lost 4 bases, V lost 5 bases, and 7 bases had no gene match. The CDR3 is 14 residues long. Germline CDR1 is SGHTA and CDR2 is FQGNSA. CDR3 coding DNA: TGTGCCAGCAGCATACAGGGGCCTACCTATGGCTACACCTTC. Translating gives CASSIQGPTYGYTF.

Only a few counts were recorded for this clonotype. The junction does not match germline at one end; this may be a read error. This chain connects TRBV30 to TRBJ2-7, with TRBD1 matching 11 bases. Germline assignment: CDR1 GTSNPN and CDR2 SVGIG (reference sequence). The CDR3 sequence is 15 residues long. The CDR3 region has the DNA TGTACCTGGAGGGCGCCGGGACAGGGGGTCTACGAGCAGTACTTC. Translation gives CTWRAPGQGVYEQYF. Based on the CDR3 plus reference TRBV30 and TRBJ2-7, the full variable domain is SQTIHQWPATLVQPVGSPLSLECTVEGTSNPNLYWYRQAAGRGLQLLFYSVGIGQISSEVPQNLSASRPQDRQFILSSKKLLLSDSGFYLCTWRAPGQGVYEQYFGPGTRLTVT.

The chain combines TRBV19 with TRBJ1-5; maybe TRBD1 (5 bases). Per the germline V gene, CDR1 is LNHDA and CDR2 is SQIVND (reference sequence). The CDR3 loop spans 15 amino acids. The ends were cut back, 3 bases at V and 4 bases at J, with 13 bases in the middle. CDR3 region: CASSIGGERNQPQHF. The CDR3 region has the DNA TGTGCCAGTAGTATCGGGGGGGAACGGAATCAGCCCCAGCATTTT.

This clonotype was seen many times. This chain uses TRBV6-1 with TRBJ1-5; a weak D match, TRBD1 (5 bases). In germline, CDR1 is MNHNS, CDR2 SASEGT. Trimming removed 4 bases from V and 6 bases from J, with 13 bases in between. The CDR3 has 14 residues. CDR3 sequence reads: CASSAQGGIQPQHF. The CDR3 DNA reads TGTGCCAGCAGTGCCCAGGGCGGGATTCAGCCCCAGCATTTT.

This clonotype has only a few counts. This chain connects TRBV24-1 to TRBJ2-1, with D uncertain. The CDR3 runs 16 residues. CDR1 and CDR2 from the germline V gene are KGHDR and SFDVKD. V was shortened by 1 base and J by 6 bases, with 15 bases between the two germline ends. The CDR3 region is CATSDLKTDGRNEQFF. For the CDR3, the DNA is TGTGCCACCAGTGATTTAAAGACGGACGGTCGCAATGAGCAGTTCTTC.

The chain links TRBV29-1 to TRBJ2-3, with a tentative D call TRBD2 (5 bases). The germline CDR1 and CDR2 sequences are SQVTM and ANQGSEA. The CDR3 is made up of 10 amino acids. Trimming stripped 7 bases from V and 5 bases from J, with 7 bases between. CDR3 in DNA: TGCAGCGCTAGCCAAGATACGCAGTATTTT. Translating gives CSASQDTQYF.

This clonotype has at least ten counts. This sequence joins TRBV2 and TRBJ2-3; the D is unclear. Per germline, CDR1 SNHLY and CDR2 FYNNEI. The CDR3 has 12 residues. V gave up 7 bases and J gave up 0 bases, with 5 bases separating them. The DNA for the CDR3 is TGTGCCAGCACAGAAAGCACAGATACGCAGTATTTT. As protein: CASTESTDTQYF.

The V call is TRBV6-1, the J call TRBJ1-6, with 10 nucleotides matching TRBD1. The germline V gene encodes CDR1 MNHNS and CDR2 SASEGT. V was clipped by 7 bases and J by 10 bases; unmatched bases: 19. This CDR3 is 18 amino acids long. In nucleotides, the CDR3 is TGTGCCAGCATCCCGAGGTCGGTATATGGGACAGGGGACTCACCCCTCCACTTT. Protein sequence: CASIPRSVYGTGDSPLHF.

This clonotype occurred a few times. V is TRBV6-6 and J is TRBJ2-7, with no clear D. Trimming took 0 bases from V and 2 from J, leaving 8 bases between them. CDR3 length equals 14 residues. Germline V CDR1 and CDR2: MNHNY, SVGAGI (reference sequence). The CDR3 here is CASSYSVTAYEQYF. The DNA of the CDR3 is TGTGCCAGCAGTTACTCGGTGACGGCCTACGAGCAGTACTTC.

This clonotype came up many times. This rearrangement joins TRBV18 to TRBJ2-1; 7 positions agree with TRBD1. Germline CDR1 reads KGHSH; CDR2 reads LQKENI. The V segment lost 3 bases and the J segment 6 bases; nucleotides outside the gene matches: 5. There are 14 residues in the CDR3. The CDR3 loop is CASSPTTGTNEQFF. The CDR3, as DNA: TGTGCCAGCTCACCTACGACAGGGACCAATGAGCAGTTCTTC. The full variable domain, in which reference TRBV18 and TRBJ2-1 provide the parts outside the CDR3, is NAGVMQNPRHLVRRRGQEARLRCSPMKGHSHVYWYRQLPEEGLKFMVYLQKENIIDESGMPKERFSAEFPKEGPSILRIQQVVRGDSAAYFCASSPTTGTNEQFFGPGTRLTVL.

Ten or more counts support this clonotype. This chain joins TRBV18 and TRBJ1-5; 10 bases map to TRBD1. CDR3 length: 16 amino acids. Trimming removed 3 bases from V and 5 bases from J; junction bases left unmatched: 7. Germline V CDR1 and CDR2: KGHSH, LQKENI. The CDR3 DNA is TGTGCCAGCTCACCGGGACAGGGGAGTCAGGATCAGCCCCAGCATTTT. Encoded protein: CASSPGQGSQDQPQHF. Supplemented by reference TRBV18 and TRBJ1-5, the full variable domain reads NAGVMQNPRHLVRRRGQEARLRCSPMKGHSHVYWYRQLPEEGLKFMVYLQKENIIDESGMPKERFSAEFPKEGPSILRIQQVVRGDSAAYFCASSPGQGSQDQPQHFGDGTRLSIL.

The rearrangement uses TRBV5-5 and TRBJ2-2; D uncertain. With 0 bases removed from V and 5 bases from J, the gap between germline ends came to 11 bases. Germline V gene sequence: CDR1 SGHKS, CDR2 YYEKEE (reference sequence). This CDR3 is built from 15 residues. CDR3 protein: CASSLAVRLTGELFF. CDR3 nucleotide sequence: TGTGCCAGCAGCTTGGCCGTCAGATTAACCGGGGAGCTGTTTTTT.

In its sample, this clonotype was seen many times. The chain employs TRBV2 and TRBJ2-5, with 7 nucleotides matching TRBD1. V was clipped by 3 bases and J by 1 base; unmatched bases: 2. There are 14 residues in the CDR3. Germline V gene sequence: CDR1 SNHLY, CDR2 FYNNEI. CDR3 amino acids: CASSDRTGQETQYF. The CDR3 region has the DNA TGTGCCAGCAGTGATCGGACAGGCCAAGAGACCCAGTACTTC.

This clonotype was counted a few times. The V and J genes are TRBV18 and TRBJ2-1; the D gene is possibly TRBD2 (5 bases). Looked up from germline, CDR1 is KGHSH and CDR2 is LQKENI. The CDR3 totals 15 residues. The germline V and J ends were trimmed by 3 bases and 1 base, with 10 bases remaining between them. CDR3 protein: CASSPRATSYNEQFF. As DNA, the CDR3 is TGTGCCAGCTCACCGAGGGCTACATCCTACAATGAGCAGTTCTTC.

This clonotype came up many times. This chain uses TRBV6-2 or TRBV6-3 with TRBJ2-7; D might be TRBD1 (5 bases). This CDR3 comprises 14 residues. Germline CDR1 MNHEY, CDR2 SVGEGT. Trimming removed 4 bases at V and 0 bases at J, with 10 bases between. CDR3 coding DNA: TGTGCCAGCAGTTGGGGCATAAGCTCCTACGAGCAGTACTTC. Residues: CASSWGISSYEQYF.

This clonotype was counted between two and nine times. The V call is TRBV12-3 or TRBV12-4, the J call TRBJ2-1, with D uncertain. The V end lost 6 bases, the J end lost 8 bases, and 14 bases lay between the germline ends. The length of the CDR3 is 13 residues. The CDR3 DNA follows: TGTGCCAGCAGCACCCAAGTACACGATGAGCAGTTCTTC. Encoded protein: CASSTQVHDEQFF.